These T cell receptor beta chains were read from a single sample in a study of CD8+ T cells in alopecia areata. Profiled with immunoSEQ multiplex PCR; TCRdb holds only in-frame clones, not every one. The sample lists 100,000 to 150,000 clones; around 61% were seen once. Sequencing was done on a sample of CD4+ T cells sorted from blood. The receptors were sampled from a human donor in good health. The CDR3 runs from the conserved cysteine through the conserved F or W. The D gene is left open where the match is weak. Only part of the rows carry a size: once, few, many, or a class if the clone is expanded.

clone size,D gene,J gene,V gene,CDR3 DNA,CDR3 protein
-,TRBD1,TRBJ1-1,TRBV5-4,TGTGCCAGCAGCTTCGGGGGACAGGGGGCTGGCCGGGCTGAAGCTTTCTTT,CASSFGGQGAGRAEAFF
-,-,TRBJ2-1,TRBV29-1,TGCAGCGTTGGGGGGGGCCGTTCGTGGTTCTTC,CSVGGGRSWFF
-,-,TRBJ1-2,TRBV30,TGTGCCTGGATGGGGTCCTTCCTAATCGGCTACACCTTC,CAWMGSFLIGYTF
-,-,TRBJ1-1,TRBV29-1,TGCAGCGTTGAAAACGGTGAAGCTTTCTTT,CSVENGEAFF
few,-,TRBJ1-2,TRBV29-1,TGCAGCGTTGAATCCCGCGGGGGGCCCTACTATGGCTACACCTTC,CSVESRGGPYYGYTF
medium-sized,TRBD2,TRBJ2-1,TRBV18,TGTGCCAGCTCACCACCGCTAGCGGGGGGCTACAATGAGCAGTTCTTC,CASSPPLAGGYNEQFF
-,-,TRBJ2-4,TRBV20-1,TGCAGTGCCACTCCAGGGGCCCTTCAGTACTTC,CSATPGALQYF
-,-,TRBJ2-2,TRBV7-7,TGTGCCAGCAGCACGGCACAGGGTAACGGGGAGCTGTTTTTT,CASSTAQGNGELFF
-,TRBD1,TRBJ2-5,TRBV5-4,TGTGCCAGCAGCTGGACAGGGCCCCAAGAGACCCAGTACTTC,CASSWTGPQETQYF
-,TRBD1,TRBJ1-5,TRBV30,TGTGCCATCCGACAGGGGAGCAATCAGCCCCAGCATTTT,CAIRQGSNQPQHF
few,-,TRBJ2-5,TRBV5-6,TGTGCCAGCACCGTCGGTTTAGGGCACCAAGAGACCCAGTACTTC,CASTVGLGHQETQYF
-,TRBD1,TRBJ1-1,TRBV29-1,TGCAGCGGGCGACAGGGTGAGAACACTGAAGCTTTCTTT,CSGRQGENTEAFF
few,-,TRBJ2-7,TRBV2,TGTGCCACCCCGTTGGGGGCAGTAGGCGAGCAGTACTTC,CATPLGAVGEQYF
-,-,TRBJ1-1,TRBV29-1,TGCAGCGTTGAAGGGCCTTCGAACACTGAAGCTTTCTTT,CSVEGPSNTEAFF
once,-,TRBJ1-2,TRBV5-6,TGTGCCAGCAGCTTGGACAGGGTCCATGGCTACACCTTC,CASSLDRVHGYTF
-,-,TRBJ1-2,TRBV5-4,TGTGCCAGCAGCACAGCGCGGAACTATGGCTACACCTTC,CASSTARNYGYTF
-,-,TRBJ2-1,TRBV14,TGTGCCAGCAGCCAAGTAAGGGGAGGCAATGAGCAGTTCTTC,CASSQVRGGNEQFF
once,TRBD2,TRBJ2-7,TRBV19,TGTGCCAGTACCGAGACTAGCGGTCCCTACGAGCAGTACTTC,CASTETSGPYEQYF
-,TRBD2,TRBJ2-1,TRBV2,TGTGCCAGCAGACGGGAGGAGAGGGGCTCCAATGAGCAGTTCTTC,CASRREERGSNEQFF
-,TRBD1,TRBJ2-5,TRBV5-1,TGCGCCAGCAGCTCACAAACAGGGGGTCGGGAGACCCAGTACTTC,CASSSQTGGRETQYF
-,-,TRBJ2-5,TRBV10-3,TGTGCCATCAGTGAAAGACAAGAGACCCAGTACTTC,CAISERQETQYF
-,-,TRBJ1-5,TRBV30,TGTGCCTGGAGTGAGGGGAGGGCTAGCAATCAGCCCCAGCATTTT,CAWSEGRASNQPQHF
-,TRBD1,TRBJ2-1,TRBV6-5,TGTGCCAGTATACCGGGACAGGGCTACAATGAGCAGTTCTTC,CASIPGQGYNEQFF
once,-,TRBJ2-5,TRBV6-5,TGTGCCAGCAGTTACTTTGTCAGTCAAGAGACCCAGTACTTC,CASSYFVSQETQYF
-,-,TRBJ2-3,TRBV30,TGTGCCTGGAGGAGTAGCACAGATACGCAGTATTTT,CAWRSSTDTQYF
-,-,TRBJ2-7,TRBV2,TGTGCCAGCACGTCACGGGGGCCGGGGGAGCAGTACTTC,CASTSRGPGEQYF
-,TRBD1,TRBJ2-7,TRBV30,TGTGCCTGGAGCGACAGGGTTGCCGAGCAGTACTTC,CAWSDRVAEQYF
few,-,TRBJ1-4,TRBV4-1,TGCGCCAGCAGCCCGAATCACAGAGCAACTAATGAAAAACTGTTTTTT,CASSPNHRATNEKLFF
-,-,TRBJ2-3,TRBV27,TGTGCCAGCAGGGGGGTACAGGACCGCACAGATACGCAGTATTTT,CASRGVQDRTDTQYF
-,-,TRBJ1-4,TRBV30,TGTGCCTGGAATCCGGACAGCGGCAATGAAAAACTGTTTTTT,CAWNPDSGNEKLFF
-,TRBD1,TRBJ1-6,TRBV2,TGTGCCAGCAGTCCAGGGGGCTCACCCCTCCACTTT,CASSPGGSPLHF
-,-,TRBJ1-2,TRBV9,TGTGCCAGCAGCGTAGCCGTATCCCTTGGCGGTGGCTACACCTTC,CASSVAVSLGGGYTF
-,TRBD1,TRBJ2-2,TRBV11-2,TGTGCCAGCAGCCGCCAGGGGGCGACCGGGGAGCTGTTTTTT,CASSRQGATGELFF
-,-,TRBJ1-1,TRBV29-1,TGCAGCGGACACAGGGATTTGGGCACTGAAGCTTTCTTT,CSGHRDLGTEAFF
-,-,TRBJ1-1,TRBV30,TGTGCCTGGAGTGCTAACTTGAACACTGAAGCTTTCTTT,CAWSANLNTEAFF
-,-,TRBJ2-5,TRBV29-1,TGCAGCGTTGAAGAATCTAAGCGGATAAAAAAAGAGACCCAGTACTTC,CSVEESKRIKKETQYF
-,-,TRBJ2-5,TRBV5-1,TGCGCCAGCAGCGATCCCCGGGAGACCCAGTACTTC,CASSDPRETQYF
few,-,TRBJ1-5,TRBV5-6,TGTGCCAGCAGCTTGGCGGGGAGGGGGGACCAGCCCCAGCATTTT,CASSLAGRGDQPQHF
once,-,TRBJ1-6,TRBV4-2,TGTGCCAGCAGCCAAGTCGAGAAGGGTAATTCACCCCTCCACTTT,CASSQVEKGNSPLHF
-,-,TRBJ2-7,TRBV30,TGTGCCTGGAGTCGCTACGGGGGCTCCTACGAGCAGTACTTC,CAWSRYGGSYEQYF
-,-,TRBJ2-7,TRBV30,TGTGCCTGGAGTGTACAGGTACATCTGGGGGAGCAGTACTTC,CAWSVQVHLGEQYF
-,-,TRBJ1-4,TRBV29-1,TGCAGCGTTGCCTCTGGCGAAAAACTGTTTTTT,CSVASGEKLFF